This TCR beta chain was observed in a study of cytomegalovirus exposure and HLA in healthy donors. The PCR used 60 Vbeta and 13 Jbeta primers. TCRdb keeps only in-frame clones here, not all; method: immunoSEQ multiplex PCR. The top ten hold approximately 1.3% of the sample, which has 150,000 to 200,000 clones, over 65% seen once. The length of the CDR3 is 15 residues. Deletions cut 4 bases from V and 9 bases from J, with 24 bases between. Looked up from germline, CDR1 is SQVTM and CDR2 is ANQGSEA. The V gene is TRBV29-1, the J gene TRBJ2-5; TRBD1 might be the D (9 bases). Material: PBMCs. The sequence came from a man aged 18 to 30 in good health and CMV-seronegative. CDR3 residues: CSVVFGGTGRGAQYF. In DNA form, the CDR3 reads TGCAGCGTTGTTTTCGGAGGGACAGGGCGGGGGGCCCAGTACTTC.